A single sample is the source of the 16 T cell receptor beta chains below, sequenced in a study of cytomegalovirus exposure and HLA in healthy donors. Measured with immunoSEQ multiplex PCR; TCRdb has only the in-frame clones, and not every one. Of a few hundred thousand clones listed, roughly 85% are singletons. The sample was PBMCs. The origin of the receptors is a woman aged 18-35 years in good health and CMV-seronegative.

The chain couples TRBV7-9 to TRBJ1-2; TRBD1 might be the D (6 bases). Deletions cut 1 base from V and 6 bases from J, with 12 bases between. The germline gives CDR1 SEHNR, CDR2 FQNEAQ (reference sequence). This CDR3 spans 14 amino acids. The CDR3 loop is CASSLEGQRDGYTF. The CDR3 DNA is TGTGCCAGCAGCTTAGAGGGACAAAGAGATGGCTACACCTTC.

The chain has TRBV28 and TRBJ1-1; 7 bases are shared with TRBD1. The J segment lost 6 bases and the V segment lost 4 bases, leaving 5 bases of the junction unmatched. The germline gives CDR1 MDHEN, CDR2 SYDVKM. The CDR3 loop spans 13 amino acids. Written as DNA, the CDR3 is TGTGCCAGCAGTTCGGGTCAGGGGGCTGAAGCTTTCTTT. Translating gives CASSSGQGAEAFF.

The gene calls are TRBV11-2 and TRBJ2-7; maybe TRBD2 (6 bases). V was pared by 0 bases and J by 0 bases, with 9 bases between. In germline, CDR1 is SGHAT, CDR2 FQNNGV. The CDR3 has 15 residues. DNA of the CDR3: TGTGCCAGCAGCTTAGAGGAGGGAATCTCCTACGAGCAGTACTTC. This gives the protein CASSLEEGISYEQYF. Full variable domain (outside the CDR3, taken from reference TRBV11-2 and TRBJ2-7): EAGVAQSPRYKIIEKRQSVAFWCNPISGHATLYWYQQILGQGPKLLIQFQNNGVVDDSQLPKDRFSAERLKGVDSTLKIQPAKLEDSAVYLCASSLEEGISYEQYFGPGTRLTVT.

This CDR3 is CASRGTRGYEQYF. For the CDR3, the DNA is TGTGCCAGCCGGGGGACGCGCGGGTACGAGCAGTACTTC. The chain carries TRBV6-5 and TRBJ2-7, with TRBD2 as a possible D gene (6 bases). Trimming pared 8 bases from V and 4 bases from J, leaving 15 bases between. This CDR3 is built from 13 residues. CDR1 and CDR2 from the germline V gene are MNHEY and SVGAGI.

V is TRBV15 and J is TRBJ1-2, with TRBD1 identical over 8 bases. V shed 1 base, J shed 3 bases, and the junction held 10 bases outside the gene matches. CDR3 size: 17 residues. The germline V gene encodes CDR1 LNHNV and CDR2 YYDKDF (reference sequence). The CDR3 coding sequence is TGTGCCACCAGCAGAGGCCCCGGACAGGGAAGAGACTATGGCTACACCTTC. This gives the protein CATSRGPGQGRDYGYTF.

The J gene is TRBJ2-5, the V gene TRBV6-6; 7 nucleotides align to TRBD2. Germline trimming cut 6 bases from V and 5 bases from J; bases unmatched to any gene: 15. Germline CDR1 reads MNHNY; CDR2 reads SVGAGI (reference sequence). The CDR3 is 16 residues long. The CDR3 DNA sequence: TGTGCCAGCAGCCTGCAGAGGGCGGGAGTTTCTGAGACCCAGTACTTC. Its translation: CASSLQRAGVSETQYF.

The chain employs TRBV4-2 and TRBJ2-2; D is ambiguous. Trimming removed 4 bases from V and 7 bases from J, with 10 bases in between. CDR1 and CDR2 (germline): LGHNA, YNFKEQ. The CDR3 length is 13 residues. In DNA, the CDR3 is TGTGCCAGCAGCCCCCCTTCGGTCGGGGAGCTGTTTTTT. Translating gives CASSPPSVGELFF.

The chain has TRBV27 and TRBJ2-1, with 7 positions matching TRBD2. With V trimmed by 2 bases and J by 4 bases, 8 bases remained unmatched. Per germline, CDR1 MNHEY and CDR2 SMNVEV (reference sequence). The CDR3 covers 16 residues. The CDR3 coding sequence is TGTGCCAGCAGTTTAGGGCATAGCGGGTTGTACAATGAGCAGTTCTTC. This sequence encodes CASSLGHSGLYNEQFF.

This clone was seen a single time. The chain joins TRBV28 to TRBJ2-3, with 11 bases lining up with TRBD1. CDR1 and CDR2 from the germline V gene are MDHEN and SYDVKM. CDR3 length: 17 amino acids. J lost 3 bases, V lost 3 bases, and 8 bases had no gene match. The CDR3 DNA is TGTGCCAGCAGTTTTCCCTGGACAGGGGGCTTTACAGATACGCAGTATTTT. This translates into CASSFPWTGGFTDTQYF. The full variable domain, with the rest looked up from reference TRBV28 and TRBJ2-3, is DVKVTQSSRYLVKRTGEKVFLECVQDMDHENMFWYRQDPGLGLRLIYFSYDVKMKEKGDIPEGYSVSREKKERFSLILESASTNQTSMYLCASSFPWTGGFTDTQYFGPGTRLTVL.

The gene calls are TRBV19 and TRBJ2-7; 10 nucleotides agree with TRBD2. Per germline, CDR1 LNHDA and CDR2 SQIVND (reference sequence). J was trimmed by 6 bases and V by 8 bases; bases with no gene match: 7. This CDR3 has 13 amino acids. CDR3 DNA: TGTGCCAGTGCGACTAGCGGGCGTAGCGAGCAGTACTTC. Its translation: CASATSGRSEQYF.

The chain's CDR3 is CASSVEATAVGYF. As DNA, the CDR3 is TGTGCCAGCAGTGTTGAAGCGACCGCAGTGGGGTACTTC. The V gene is TRBV6-5, the J gene TRBJ2-7; D gene unclear. V lost 5 bases and J 12 bases, leaving 20 bases between the germline ends. CDR3 length equals 13 residues. In germline, CDR1 is MNHEY, CDR2 SVGAGI.

The V call is TRBV2, the J call TRBJ1-2, with a tentative D call TRBD1 (5 bases). This CDR3 has 14 residues. CDR1 is SNHLY and CDR2 is FYNNEI in the germline V gene. The germline V and J ends were trimmed by 5 bases and 0 bases, with 10 bases remaining between them. CDR3 in amino acids: CASSPRTTNYGYTF. DNA for the CDR3: TGTGCCAGCAGTCCTCGGACAACTAACTATGGCTACACCTTC. The full variable domain, in which reference TRBV2 and TRBJ1-2 provide the parts outside the CDR3, is EPEVTQTPSHQVTQMGQEVILRCVPISNHLYFYWYRQILGQKVEFLVSFYNNEISEKSEIFDDQFSVERPDGSNFTLKIRSTKLEDSAMYFCASSPRTTNYGYTFGSGTRLTVV.

The chain couples TRBV30 to TRBJ2-7; D is perhaps TRBD1 (6 bases). The ends were cut back, 6 bases at V and 0 bases at J, with 15 bases in the middle. Germline V gives CDR1 GTSNPN, CDR2 SVGIG (reference sequence). The CDR3 sequence is 14 residues long. CDR3 residues: CACFRQGLSYEQYF. The CDR3 coding sequence is TGTGCCTGTTTCCGGCAGGGGCTCTCCTACGAGCAGTACTTC.

The chain links TRBV11-2 to TRBJ2-7; D possibly corresponds to TRBD1 (5 bases). Germline CDR1 is SGHAT and CDR2 is FQNNGV. The V end lost 7 bases, the J end lost 1 base, and 23 bases lay between the germline ends. There are 17 residues in the CDR3. Written as DNA, the CDR3 is TGTGCCAGCAACAGGATAGCTGGGGCGCCCTTATCCTACGAGCAGTACTTC. Translated: CASNRIAGAPLSYEQYF.

This chain connects TRBV27 to TRBJ1-5, with D possibly TRBD1 on 5 matching bases. V lost 2 bases, J lost 3 bases, and 8 bases lay in between. CDR1 and CDR2 (germline): MNHEY, SMNVEV (reference sequence). The CDR3 length is 14 residues. CDR3 region: CASSLVGVNQPQHF. CDR3 DNA sequence: TGTGCCAGCAGTTTAGTAGGGGTCAATCAGCCCCAGCATTTT.

The genes are TRBV7-2 and TRBJ2-7; 16 bases map to TRBD2. After removal of 4 bases from V and 7 bases from J, the junction contained 4 bases not matched to a gene. Germline-derived CDR1 and CDR2 are SGHTA and FQGNSA. This CDR3 has 15 residues. CDR3 coding DNA: TGTGCCAGCAGCTCCGGGACTAGCGGGAGGGGTGAGCAGTACTTC. Protein sequence: CASSSGTSGRGEQYF.